One and the same sample provided the 17 T cell receptor beta chains below, sequenced in a study of T cell changes during pregnancy in multiple sclerosis. TCRdb's copy holds only in-frame clones and misses some; the assay was immunoSEQ multiplex PCR. The table records 50,000 to 70,000 clones, 91% of them present only once. The material sequenced was peripheral blood, taken after pregnancy. Receptors originate from a female donor in good health, enrolled as a control in a pregnancy study.

The chain recombines TRBV19 with TRBJ2-2; 15 bases agree with TRBD2. The CDR3 is made up of 19 amino acids. In germline, CDR1 is LNHDA, CDR2 SQIVND (reference sequence). After removal of 2 bases from V and 2 bases from J, the junction contained 6 bases not matched to a gene. As DNA, the CDR3 is TGTGCCAGTAGTATAAAGGGACTAGCGGGGGGCCTAAACACCGGGGAGCTGTTTTTT. Amino acids: CASSIKGLAGGLNTGELFF.

The CDR3 loop reads CASSDGSGYEQYF. In DNA form, the CDR3 reads TGTGCCAGCTCAGACGGTAGCGGGTACGAGCAGTACTTC. This chain connects TRBV6-1 to TRBJ2-7; 7 bases match TRBD2. The CDR3 loop spans 13 amino acids. Germline values: CDR1 MNHNS, CDR2 SASEGT. After removal of 8 bases from V and 4 bases from J, the junction contained 8 bases not matched to a gene.

This chain connects TRBV11-2 to TRBJ1-1, with 10 bases matching TRBD1. The J segment lost 4 bases and the V segment lost 5 bases, leaving 4 bases of the junction unmatched. The germline gives CDR1 SGHAT, CDR2 FQNNGV. The CDR3 is made up of 14 amino acids. Written as DNA, the CDR3 is TGTGCCAGCAGCACTAGGACAGGGGGCACTGAAGCTTTCTTT. Translated: CASSTRTGGTEAFF.

This chain connects TRBV6-5 to TRBJ2-7; 9 nucleotides match TRBD1. Trimming cost V 6 bases and J 3 bases; bases outside gene matches: 6. Per the germline V gene, CDR1 is MNHEY and CDR2 is SVGAGI. The CDR3 has 14 amino acids. The CDR3 loop is CASSYLGQGYEQYF. In nucleotides, the CDR3 is TGTGCCAGCAGCTACCTGGGACAGGGCTACGAGCAGTACTTC.

The chain carries TRBV5-6 and TRBJ1-5, with TRBD1 identical over 8 bases. The CDR3 extends over 15 amino acids. Germline V CDR1 and CDR2: SGHDT, YYEEEE. The J segment lost 6 bases and the V segment lost 3 bases, leaving 8 bases of the junction unmatched. CDR3 residues: CASSSLGQGFQPQHF. As DNA, the CDR3 is TGTGCCAGCAGCTCTCTCGGACAGGGATTTCAGCCCCAGCATTTT.

This rearrangement joins TRBV27 to TRBJ1-2; 7 bases fit TRBD1. The CDR3 has 19 residues. Germline-derived CDR1 and CDR2 are MNHEY and SMNVEV (reference sequence). V dropped 7 bases and J dropped 5; count of bases not matched to a gene: 25. The CDR3 reads CASTTTLGGQPKGAYGYTF. For the CDR3, the DNA is TGTGCCAGCACCACCACCCTGGGGGGACAGCCTAAAGGGGCATATGGCTACACCTTC.

The CDR3 region is CASSVDAGRLSGNTIYF. DNA of the CDR3: TGTGCCAGCAGCGTAGATGCGGGGCGGCTCTCTGGAAACACCATATATTTT. V and J are TRBV9 and TRBJ1-3; the D gene is possibly TRBD1 (5 bases). The ends were cut back, 0 bases at V and 0 bases at J, with 13 bases in the middle. Per germline, CDR1 SGDLS and CDR2 YYNGEE. The CDR3 totals 17 residues.

The chain combines TRBV7-9 with TRBJ1-1; D gene ambiguous. V gave up 3 bases and J gave up 8 bases, with 4 bases separating them. Germline CDR1 and CDR2: SEHNR and FQNEAQ (reference sequence). The CDR3 spans 10 residues. Written as DNA, the CDR3 is TGTGCCAGCAGCTTCTCGGAAGCTTTCTTT. This encodes CASSFSEAFF.

This clone appeared once. This rearrangement joins TRBV7-8 to TRBJ2-5; TRBD1 agrees at 7 bases. Germline CDR1 SGHVS, CDR2 FQNEAQ. CDR3 length equals 16 residues. After removal of 3 bases from V and 5 bases from J, the junction contained 12 bases not matched to a gene. The CDR3 sequence is CASSLDENRGRETQYF. The CDR3 DNA sequence: TGTGCCAGCAGCTTGGATGAGAACAGGGGAAGGGAGACCCAGTACTTC.

The chain couples TRBV5-6 to TRBJ1-1; TRBD1 is a possible D gene (5 bases). V gave up 6 bases and J gave up 4 bases, with 10 bases separating them. This CDR3 has 12 residues. Germline CDR1 SGHDT, CDR2 YYEEEE. The CDR3, as DNA: TGTGCCAGCACGAGGCAGGGCACTGAAGCTTTCTTT. Its translation: CASTRQGTEAFF.

This chain uses TRBV27 with TRBJ1-5; D may be TRBD1 (6 bases). Germline V gene lookup returns CDR1 MNHEY and CDR2 SMNVEV (reference sequence). Trimming shortened V by 2 bases and J by 5 bases, and 13 bases separated the two germline ends. This CDR3 region has 15 residues. DNA of the CDR3: TGTGCCAGCAGTTTAACACAGGGAGGGGATCAGCCCCAGCATTTT. Protein: CASSLTQGGDQPQHF.

The V gene is TRBV15, the J gene TRBJ1-5; maybe TRBD1 (6 bases). Between the trimmed V and J ends, which lost 0 bases and 6 bases, there was a span of 12 bases. Germline V gives CDR1 LNHNV, CDR2 YYDKDF (reference sequence). This CDR3 is 15 amino acids long. In DNA, the CDR3 is TGTGCCACCAGCAGAGATCAGGGGCGAGGTCAGCCCCAGCATTTT. Its protein is CATSRDQGRGQPQHF. Variable domain in full (rest from reference TRBV15 and TRBJ1-5): DAMVIQNPRYQVTQFGKPVTLSCSQTLNHNVMYWYQQKSSQAPKLLFHYYDKDFNNEADTPDNFQSRRPNTSFCFLDIRSPGLGDTAMYLCATSRDQGRGQPQHFGDGTRLSIL.

CDR3 coding DNA: TGTGCCAGCAGCTCGGGGGGGGGCACAGATACGCAGTATTTT. It yields the protein CASSSGGGTDTQYF. The chain employs TRBV5-6 and TRBJ2-3, with TRBD2 matching 8 bases. The ends lost 3 bases at V and 1 base at J; junction bases unmatched: 1. This CDR3 has 14 amino acids. The V gene's germline CDR1 is SGHDT and CDR2 YYEEEE.

The rearrangement uses TRBV2 and TRBJ1-1; 9 bases align to TRBD1. V dropped 6 bases and J dropped 5; count of bases not matched to a gene: 7. Germline CDR1 reads SNHLY; CDR2 reads FYNNEI. The CDR3 spans 14 residues. The CDR3: CASRDTGGGTEAFF. CDR3 DNA: TGTGCCAGCAGAGATACAGGGGGCGGAACTGAAGCTTTCTTT.

This chain joins TRBV15 and TRBJ2-5; no definite D call. Germline V lookup: CDR1 LNHNV, CDR2 YYDKDF (reference sequence). Trimming took off 8 bases at V and 5 bases at J, with 9 bases between the two ends. CDR3 size: 11 residues. The CDR3 protein is CATSRYETQYF. The CDR3 DNA reads TGTGCCACCTCCCGGTATGAGACCCAGTACTTC.

This rearrangement joins TRBV15 to TRBJ1-2; 8 bases fit TRBD1. Germline trimming cut 4 bases from V and 2 bases from J; bases unmatched to any gene: 3. The CDR3 consists of 14 residues. Per the germline V gene, CDR1 is LNHNV and CDR2 is YYDKDF (reference sequence). Here the CDR3 reads CATSMDRVNYGYTF. DNA for the CDR3: TGTGCCACCAGCATGGACAGGGTAAACTATGGCTACACCTTC.

The rearrangement joins TRBV7-3 to TRBJ1-1; 7 positions agree with TRBD1. Germline-derived CDR1 and CDR2 are SGHTA and FQGTGA. The CDR3 has 16 residues. Trimming cost V 3 bases and J 0 bases; bases outside gene matches: 7. Written as DNA, the CDR3 is TGTGCCAGCAGCTTGAGGGGGGACAGCTTGAACACTGAAGCTTTCTTT. Encoded protein: CASSLRGDSLNTEAFF.